One sample yielded the 21 T cell receptor beta chains listed below, sequenced in a study of blood T cell repertoires in COVID-19. Generated by immunoSEQ multiplex PCR, the TCRdb table keeps only in-frame clones and is missing some. The sample records approximately 300,000 clones, around nine tenths being singletons. The source material was peripheral blood. Receptors were obtained from a man in his thirties or forties with acute or convalescent COVID-19.

V gene TRBV3-1 (or the pseudogene TRBV3-2) combines with J gene TRBJ1-6; TRBD1 aligns across 8 bases. Per germline, CDR1 LGHDT and CDR2 YNNKEL (reference sequence). The CDR3 loop spans 14 amino acids. The trim removed 4 bases at V and 15 bases at J, leaving 11 bases unmatched. This CDR3 reads CASSPEEQGDLLHF. The CDR3 bases are TGTGCCAGCAGCCCAGAGGAACAGGGGGATCTCCTCCACTTT.

V is TRBV10-1 and J is TRBJ1-1, with D perhaps TRBD1 (5 bases). The V gene's germline CDR1 is WNHNN and CDR2 SYGVQD (reference sequence). This CDR3 region has 14 residues. The V end was cut by 2 bases, the J end by 6 bases, with 13 bases between. DNA for the CDR3: TGCGCCAGCAGTGAGCGGGGGGACGGCGCTGAAGCTTTCTTT. Encoded protein: CASSERGDGAEAFF.

This rearrangement joins TRBV28 to TRBJ2-1, with 8 positions matching TRBD2. J gave up 1 base and V 6 bases, and 11 bases lay outside the gene matches. Germline lookup yields CDR1 MDHEN and CDR2 SYDVKM. The length of the CDR3 is 17 residues. The CDR3, as DNA: TGTGCCAGCAGACCGGGAAGCGGGGGTCGGTCCTACAATGAGCAGTTCTTC. Encoded protein: CASRPGSGGRSYNEQFF.

The V gene is TRBV5-4, the J gene TRBJ1-2; 7 positions match TRBD1. Per the germline V gene, CDR1 is SGHNT and CDR2 is YYREEE (reference sequence). The junction had 9 bases not matched to a gene; V was cut back by 2 bases and J by 2 bases. The CDR3 is 16 amino acids. The CDR3 region has the DNA TGTGCCAGCAGCTTTGGCCGAAAGACAGGGAACTATGGCTACACCTTC. It specifies CASSFGRKTGNYGYTF.

V and J are TRBV6-5 and TRBJ2-7; D is unresolved. Per the germline V gene, CDR1 is MNHEY and CDR2 is SVGAGI. V shed 1 base and J shed 0 bases, with 10 bases lying between them. This CDR3 contains 15 residues. CDR3 sequence reads: CASSYFASSSYEQYF. Here the CDR3 DNA reads TGTGCCAGCAGTTACTTTGCCTCGAGCTCCTACGAGCAGTACTTC.

V is TRBV18 and J is TRBJ1-1; 9 nucleotides align to TRBD1. The CDR3 sequence is 14 residues long. V trimming: 5 bases; J trimming: 1 base; junction bases outside the gene matches: 2. CDR1 KGHSH and CDR2 LQKENI come from the germline V gene. CDR3 in DNA: TGTGCCAGCTCAAAGGACAGGGGGAACACTGAAGCTTTCTTT. Its protein is CASSKDRGNTEAFF.

The rearrangement joins TRBV29-1 to TRBJ1-5, with D perhaps matching TRBD1 (5 bases). The CDR3 length is 13 residues. V dropped 2 bases and J dropped 5 bases, with 10 bases sitting between them. Germline lookup yields CDR1 SQVTM and CDR2 ANQGSEA. The CDR3 protein is CSVEIGGYQPQHF. CDR3 nucleotide sequence: TGCAGCGTTGAAATTGGGGGGTATCAGCCCCAGCATTTT. The entire variable domain, with the rest obtained from reference TRBV29-1 and TRBJ1-5, is as follows: SAVISQKPSRDICQRGTSLTIQCQVDSQVTMMFWYRQQPGQSLTLIATANQGSEATYESGFVIDKFPISRPNLTFSTLTVSNMSPEDSSIYLCSVEIGGYQPQHFGDGTRLSIL.

V and J are TRBV6-4 and TRBJ2-2, with 8 bases matching TRBD2. Germline V gene sequence: CDR1 MRHNA, CDR2 SNTAGT. Trimming removed 4 bases from V and 0 bases from J; junction bases left unmatched: 4. The CDR3 loop spans 16 amino acids. This chain's CDR3 is CASSANGGANTGELFF. The CDR3 DNA sequence: TGTGCCAGCAGTGCGAACGGGGGGGCGAACACCGGGGAGCTGTTTTTT.

This chain connects TRBV6-6 to TRBJ1-1, with D possibly TRBD1 on 5 matching bases. V gave up 6 bases and J gave up 6 bases, with 14 bases separating them. The CDR3 runs 13 residues. Looked up from germline, CDR1 is MNHNY and CDR2 is SVGAGI (reference sequence). The CDR3 nucleotides are TGTGCCAGCAGCCCTTTTGGGGCTCCTGAAGCTTTCTTT. It translates to CASSPFGAPEAFF.

The rearrangement links TRBV5-1 to TRBJ1-2; 8 bases map to TRBD1. This CDR3 has 16 residues. Germline CDR1 reads SGHRS; CDR2 reads YFSETQ. The V gene end was trimmed by 4 bases and the J gene end by 4 bases; junction bases not matched to a gene: 12. This CDR3 is CASSQTPGQDVYGYTF. The CDR3, as DNA: TGCGCCAGCAGCCAAACGCCGGGACAGGACGTCTATGGCTACACCTTC. Together with reference TRBV5-1 and TRBJ1-2, the CDR3 gives the full variable domain: KAGVTQTPRYLIKTRGQQVTLSCSPISGHRSVSWYQQTPGQGLQFLFEYFSETQRNKGNFPGRFSGRQFSNSRSEMNVSTLELGDSALYLCASSQTPGQDVYGYTFGSGTRLTVV.

This chain uses TRBV11-2 with TRBJ1-6, with D perhaps matching TRBD1 (6 bases). Germline CDR1 and CDR2: SGHAT and FQNNGV. The CDR3 loop spans 16 amino acids. V was pared by 5 bases and J by 1 base, with 12 bases between. For the CDR3, the DNA is TGTGCCAGCAGCCCAAGGACAGTGTCCTATAATTCACCCCTCCACTTT. Amino acids: CASSPRTVSYNSPLHF.

The rearrangement joins TRBV7-9 to TRBJ2-7; a possible D gene is TRBD2 (5 bases). The germline CDR1 and CDR2 sequences are SEHNR and FQNEAQ (reference sequence). The CDR3 length is 15 residues. V was trimmed by 4 bases and J by 2 bases, leaving 15 bases between them. The CDR3 region is CASSSYSGLAYEQYF. The CDR3 DNA follows: TGTGCCAGCAGCTCTTATTCGGGATTAGCCTACGAGCAGTACTTC. The full variable domain, in which reference TRBV7-9 and TRBJ2-7 provide the parts outside the CDR3, is DTGVSQNPRHKITKRGQNVTFRCDPISEHNRLYWYRQTLGQGPEFLTYFQNEAQLEKSRLLSDRFSAERPKGSFSTLEIQRTEQGDSAMYLCASSSYSGLAYEQYFGPGTRLTVT.

This chain links TRBV19 with TRBJ2-1; 10 nucleotides match TRBD2. The junction had 19 bases not matched to a gene; V was cut back by 3 bases and J by 2 bases. This CDR3 contains 21 residues. Germline values: CDR1 LNHDA, CDR2 SQIVND (reference sequence). The CDR3 protein is CASSILMGPAGGPNTYNEQFF. The CDR3 DNA follows: TGTGCCAGTAGTATCCTTATGGGGCCAGCGGGAGGGCCTAATACCTACAATGAGCAGTTCTTC.

The table lists this clone with a few counts. The rearrangement joins TRBV15 to TRBJ1-5, with 8 bases fitting TRBD1. After removal of 0 bases from V and 10 bases from J, the junction contained 5 bases not matched to a gene. Germline assignment: CDR1 LNHNV and CDR2 YYDKDF (reference sequence). This CDR3 has 14 residues. The DNA of the CDR3 is TGTGCCACCAGCAGAGATCCAGGGGGCGAACCCCAGCATTTT. Translated: CATSRDPGGEPQHF.

This chain joins TRBV5-5 and TRBJ1-1; a weak D match, TRBD1 (5 bases). Germline assignment: CDR1 SGHKS and CDR2 YYEKEE (reference sequence). This CDR3 region has 12 residues. Trimming left V 0 bases short and J 8 bases short, with 8 bases between. The CDR3 loop is CASSLDSGEAFF. For the CDR3, the DNA is TGTGCCAGCAGCTTGGACTCAGGGGAAGCTTTCTTT.

The rearrangement links TRBV25-1 to TRBJ2-2; the D is unclear. The CDR3 loop spans 14 amino acids. Germline V gene data show CDR1 as MGHDK and CDR2 as SYGVNS. V lost 4 bases, J lost 1 base, and 7 bases lay in between. CDR3 region: CASSATRNTGELFF. In DNA, the CDR3 is TGTGCCAGCAGTGCGACACGGAACACCGGGGAGCTGTTTTTT.

The rearrangement links TRBV27 to TRBJ2-7, with D maybe TRBD2 (6 bases). Germline V gene data show CDR1 as MNHEY and CDR2 as SMNVEV (reference sequence). V was cut by 7 bases and J by 3 bases, with 19 bases left in between. This CDR3 is 15 amino acids long. DNA of the CDR3: TGTGCCAGCACGACCTGGGGCAGGGAGGTCTACGAGCAGTACTTC. This encodes CASTTWGREVYEQYF.

This chain joins TRBV19 and TRBJ2-3, with TRBD2 matching 8 bases. The CDR3 is made up of 13 amino acids. J was trimmed by 5 bases and V by 9 bases; bases with no gene match: 7. Per germline, CDR1 LNHDA and CDR2 SQIVND (reference sequence). The CDR3 DNA sequence: TGTGCCAGCCGGACGGGAGGGAGAGATACGCAGTATTTT. Residues: CASRTGGRDTQYF.

The chain links TRBV28 to TRBJ1-6, with TRBD1 matching over 9 bases. Germline V gives CDR1 MDHEN, CDR2 SYDVKM. Losses at the gene ends were 2 bases for V and 7 bases for J; bases not matched to a gene: 9. This CDR3 comprises 17 residues. The CDR3 nucleotides are TGTGCCAGCAGTTTAGCGACAGGGGGTTCATGGAATTCACCCCTCCACTTT. Its protein product is CASSLATGGSWNSPLHF.

The rearrangement uses TRBV4-1 and TRBJ1-5; D not certain. V shed 4 bases and J shed 7 bases, with 14 bases lying between them. From germline, CDR1 is MGHRA and CDR2 YSYEKL. The CDR3 is 14 residues long. For the CDR3, the DNA is TGCGCCAGCAGCCGCTCAGGCCTTGAACAGCCCCAGCATTTT. Protein sequence: CASSRSGLEQPQHF.

The rearrangement uses TRBV5-6 and TRBJ2-1; 10 bases agree with TRBD2. Germline V lookup: CDR1 SGHDT, CDR2 YYEEEE. The ends lost 4 bases at V and 7 bases at J; junction bases unmatched: 8. This CDR3 region has 15 residues. This CDR3 is CASSPALAGDNEQFF. CDR3 bases: TGTGCCAGCAGCCCGGCGCTAGCGGGAGATAATGAGCAGTTCTTC.